This T cell receptor beta chain is from a study of glioma-infiltrating T cells. The iRepertoire nested amplicon-rescue multiplex PCR amplified TCR alpha and beta CDR3s from RNA. Tissue mRNA or PBMC total RNA, about 85-400 ng, went into one-step reverse transcription and amplification. TCRdb itself ran the multiplex PCR reads through MiXCR, one entry per CDR3 protein. This sample has fewer than 200,000 distinct CDR3 sequences, with about 31% found just once. With V trimmed by 5 bases and J by 1 base, 7 bases remained unmatched. The germline V gene has CDR1 LNHDA and CDR2 SQIVND (reference sequence). This CDR3 is built from 16 residues.

The receptor's source is a human donor with low-grade glioma or glioblastoma, undergoing nonglioma brain surgery, or in good health (not recorded which). Sequenced material: glioma tissue, nonneoplastic brain tissue, or PBMCs (not recorded which). This chain links TRBV19 with TRBJ2-1, with 8 bases that match TRBD2. The CDR3 nucleotides are TGTGCCAGTAGTGAGAGCGGGAGCCTGTCCTACAATGAGCAGTTCTTC. Protein product: CASSESGSLSYNEQFF. The full variable domain, with the rest looked up from reference TRBV19 and TRBJ2-1, is DGGITQSPKYLFRKEGQNVTLSCEQNLNHDAMYWYRQDPGQGLRLIYYSQIVNDFQKGDIAEGYSVSREKKESFPLTVTSAQKNPTAFYLCASSESGSLSYNEQFFGPGTRLTVL.